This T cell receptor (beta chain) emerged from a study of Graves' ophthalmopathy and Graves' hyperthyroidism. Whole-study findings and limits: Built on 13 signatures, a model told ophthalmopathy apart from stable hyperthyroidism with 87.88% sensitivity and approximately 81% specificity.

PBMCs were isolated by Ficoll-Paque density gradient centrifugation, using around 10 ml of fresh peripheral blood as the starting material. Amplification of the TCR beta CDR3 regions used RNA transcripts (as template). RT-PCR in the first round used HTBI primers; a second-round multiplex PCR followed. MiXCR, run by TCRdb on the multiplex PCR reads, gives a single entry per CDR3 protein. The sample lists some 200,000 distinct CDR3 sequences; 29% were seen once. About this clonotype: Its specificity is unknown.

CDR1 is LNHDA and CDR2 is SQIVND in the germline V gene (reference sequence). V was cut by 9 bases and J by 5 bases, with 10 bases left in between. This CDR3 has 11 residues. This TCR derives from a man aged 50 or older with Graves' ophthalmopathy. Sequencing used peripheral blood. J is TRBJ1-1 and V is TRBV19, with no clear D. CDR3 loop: CASMLGTEAFF. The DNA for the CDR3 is TGTGCCAGCATGTTAGGAACTGAAGCTTTCTTT.